Below, one T cell receptor (beta chain) is given with its context. The repertoire was sequenced with immunoSEQ multiplex PCR; TCRdb's copy has only in-frame clones and lacks some. The data show hundreds of thousands of clones, roughly 90% seen once. The data were obtained in a study of Ad26.COV2.S vaccination and SARS-CoV-2 variants. Indicated treatment: 15 to 20 received Ad26.COV2.S at low or high dose, single or two shots; about 5 received placebo; per-sample allocation not given. Sample collection was performed on day 63 after the first vaccine or placebo injection. The input for sequencing was peripheral blood, taken in a trial of Ad26.COV2.S vaccine versus placebo. The clonotype was recovered from a person aged 18-60 years who received the Ad26.COV2.S COVID-19 vaccine or a placebo.

This chain's CDR3 is CASSIPGLEPHEQFF. In nucleotides, the CDR3 is TGTGCCAGTAGTATCCCGGGACTAGAGCCCCATGAGCAGTTCTTC. The V gene is TRBV19, the J gene TRBJ2-1; TRBD2 aligns across 8 bases. Germline CDR1 and CDR2: LNHDA and SQIVND (reference sequence). Trimming took 3 bases from V and 8 from J; bases not matched to a gene: 9. The CDR3 is 15 residues long.